This TCR beta chain was identified in a study of blood T cell repertoires in COVID-19. About the study: Sample material is recorded as cDNA or gDNA derived from T cells, B-cell-depleted T cells, or PBMCs.

This clone was counted once. Germline loops: CDR1 SGHNT, CDR2 YENEEA. This CDR3 spans 14 amino acids. V was pared by 5 bases and J by 0 bases, with 3 bases of the junction left unmatched. Clones were sequenced by immunoSEQ multiplex PCR, and TCRdb holds only the in-frame ones, with some missing. The sample lists roughly 130,000 clones, around 85% seen once, with 3% in the top ten. The TCR was taken from a woman over 75 with acute or convalescent COVID-19. Sequenced: peripheral blood. This chain uses TRBV11-3 with TRBJ1-1; 7 bases are shared with TRBD1. CDR3 protein: CASSLQGMNTEAFF. DNA of the CDR3: TGTGCCAGCAGCCTACAGGGGATGAACACTGAAGCTTTCTTT.